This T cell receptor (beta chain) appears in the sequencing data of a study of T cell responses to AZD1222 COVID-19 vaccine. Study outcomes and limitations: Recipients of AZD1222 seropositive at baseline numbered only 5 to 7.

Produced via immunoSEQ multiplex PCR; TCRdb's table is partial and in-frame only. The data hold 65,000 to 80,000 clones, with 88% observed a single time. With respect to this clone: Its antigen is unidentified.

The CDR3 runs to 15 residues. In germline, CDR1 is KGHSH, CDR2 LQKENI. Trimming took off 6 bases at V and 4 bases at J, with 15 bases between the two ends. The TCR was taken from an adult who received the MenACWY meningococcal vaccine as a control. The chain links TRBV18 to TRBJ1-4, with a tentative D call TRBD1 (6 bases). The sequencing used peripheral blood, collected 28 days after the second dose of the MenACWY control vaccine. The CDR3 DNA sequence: TGTGCCAGCTCCCGCGCAGGACAGTTTAATGAAAAACTGTTTTTT. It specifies CASSRAGQFNEKLFF.